Listed here are 18 T cell receptor delta chains from one sample, sequenced in a study of gamma-delta T cells after stem cell transplantation. TCRdb re-called the RT-PCR reads via CATT. This table holds about 2,200 delta-chain clones, about 3% found once. Sequencing was performed on gamma-delta T cells. Source of these receptors: a human donor. It is not recorded whose cells these are; they may come from a transplant donor.

Relative to its sample, this clone is medium-sized. This may be a read error: a much more frequent sequence differs by one nucleotide. The genes are TRDV2 and TRDJ1; D may be TRDD3 (5 bases). Trimming stripped 1 base from V and 2 bases from J, with 19 bases between. Germline-derived CDR1 and CDR2 are GEAIGNYY and EKD. This CDR3 is built from 17 residues. The CDR3 here is CACDTLGRTRRTDKLIF. For the CDR3, the DNA is TGTGCCTGTGACACTCTGGGACGTACCCGACGGACCGATAAACTCATCTTT.

By frequency in the sample, this clone is medium-sized. Just one base apart from a much larger clone, this may be a read error. The J gene is TRDJ1, the V gene TRDV2, with 12 bases identical to TRDD3. The CDR3 is 16 residues long. The J segment lost 6 bases and the V segment lost 3 bases, leaving 10 bases of the junction unmatched. CDR1 and CDR2 from the germline V gene are GEAIGNYY and EKD. The CDR3 sequence is CACDSILGDTPNKLIF. The CDR3 nucleotides read TGTGCCTGTGACTCAATACTGGGGGATACCCCGAATAAACTCATCTTT.

Details on this clone: TCRdb has a much larger clone's protein, which differs at residue 9 from the translation of this DNA, likely because of a read error; what is shown is the protein translated from the DNA. The chain uses TRDV2 and TRDJ1; TRDD3 matches at 8 bases. This CDR3 contains 18 residues. The V and J ends lost 0 bases and 0 bases, in that order; junction bases with no gene match: 11. The germline V gene has CDR1 GEAIGNYY and CDR2 EKD. CDR3 amino acids: CACDTVLGGTLYTDKLIF. The CDR3 nucleotides are TGTGCCTGTGACACCGTACTGGGGGGTACGTTGTACACCGATAAACTCATCTTT.

This clone turned up a few times. The chain recombines TRDV2 with TRDJ1; TRDD3 might be the D (5 bases). The CDR3 runs to 16 residues. The V gene's germline CDR1 is GEAIGNYY and CDR2 EKD. The ends were cut back, 1 base at V and 0 bases at J, with 14 bases in the middle. The CDR3 spells CACDTVGKLNTDKLIF. CDR3 in DNA: TGTGCCTGTGACACGGTGGGGAAACTCAACACCGATAAACTCATCTTT.

By its share, this clone is medium-sized. This chain uses TRDV2 with TRDJ1; tentative D call: TRDD3 (5 bases). CDR3 length: 15 residues. Looked up from germline, CDR1 is GEAIGNYY and CDR2 is EKD. The V end lost 2 bases, the J end lost 4 bases, and 16 bases lay between the germline ends. This CDR3 is CACDKVGTQVDKLIF. CDR3 coding DNA: TGTGCCTGTGACAAGGTGGGGACCCAGGTCGATAAACTCATCTTT.

In its sample, this clone ranks as medium-sized (0.01 to 0.1%). A read error may account for a junction end that differs from germline. The identical CDR3 is also encoded by other nucleotide sequences in the sample. The CDR3 DNA reads as TGTGCCTGCGACACTATTGGGGGATACCAAAAACTCATCTTT. Translating it yields CACDTIGGYQKLIF. The genes are TRDV2 and TRDJ1; 10 bases are a match to TRDD3. CDR1 GEAIGNYY and CDR2 EKD come from the germline V gene. CDR3 length equals 14 residues.

This clone counts as medium-sized. Other DNA variants within this sample encode the same CDR3. V usage is TRDV2 and J usage is TRDJ1; tentatively, D is TRDD3 (5 bases). The germline V and J ends were trimmed by 3 bases and 0 bases, with 22 bases remaining between them. Germline lookup yields CDR1 GEAIGNYY and CDR2 EKD. The CDR3 covers 18 residues. The CDR3 nucleotides are TGTGCCTGTGACCCGCTGGGAGCTGAGGGCTTTGACACCGATAAACTCATCTTT. It encodes CACDPLGAEGFDTDKLIF.

This clone was detected only a few times. TCRdb shows a much larger clone's protein in place of this DNA's translation, and the two differ at residue 9, likely through a read error; the protein shown is translated from the DNA. The chain employs TRDV2 and TRDJ1, with no clear D. This CDR3 spans 15 amino acids. The germline V and J ends were trimmed by 0 bases and 1 base, with 11 bases remaining between them. CDR1 GEAIGNYY and CDR2 EKD come from the germline V gene. CDR3 DNA sequence: TGTGCCTGTGACACCGTATCTGGAGCCACCGATAAACTCATCTTT. It specifies CACDTVSGATDKLIF.

In this sample, this clone is medium-sized (0.01 to 0.1%). Different DNA sequences within this sample yield the same CDR3. V gene TRDV2 combines with J gene TRDJ1; TRDD3 matches at 8 bases. CDR3 length equals 22 residues. Trimming removed 0 bases from V and 2 bases from J; junction bases left unmatched: 25. Germline V gene data show CDR1 as GEAIGNYY and CDR2 as EKD. The CDR3 coding sequence is TGTGCCTGTGACACCGTATCGCAGGCTGAAAATACTGGGGGGCCAGGGACCGATAAACTCATCTTT. Its translation is CACDTVSQAENTGGPGTDKLIF.

This clone is medium-sized. V usage is TRDV2 and J usage is TRDJ3; 8 bases match TRDD3. CDR1 and CDR2 (germline): GEAIGNYY, EKD. V lost 2 bases to trimming and J lost 0 bases; unmatched junction nucleotides: 11. The CDR3 totals 20 residues. CDR3 sequence reads: CACDNILEGDISWDTRQMFF. CDR3 nucleotides: TGTGCCTGTGACAATATACTGGAGGGGGATATCTCCTGGGACACCCGACAGATGTTTTTC.

To note about this clone: Since a far larger clone is one base different, this is likely a read error. Other DNA sequences in this sample translate to the same CDR3. V usage is TRDV2 and J usage is TRDJ3; TRDD3 aligns across 9 bases. Germline CDR1 and CDR2: GEAIGNYY and EKD. With 7 bases clipped from V and 0 bases from J, the junction kept 6 bases outside the gene matches. There are 17 residues in the CDR3. CDR3 sequence (DNA): TGTGCCTGCCTACTGGGGGAAAGCTCCTGGGACACCCGACAGATGTTTTTC. Translation: CACLLGESSWDTRQMFF.

This clone has more than one count but fewer than ten. This rearrangement joins TRDV2 to TRDJ1; 13 nucleotides line up with TRDD3. Losses at the gene ends were 5 bases for V and 1 base for J; bases not matched to a gene: 9. This CDR3 is 17 amino acids long. CDR1 is GEAIGNYY and CDR2 is EKD in the germline V gene. The CDR3 reads CACVPTGGYGPTDKLIF. The CDR3, as DNA: TGTGCCTGTGTCCCGACTGGGGGATACGGTCCCACCGATAAACTCATCTTT.

This clone qualifies as medium-sized. The J gene is TRDJ3, the V gene TRDV2; 11 bases align to TRDD3. The V and J ends lost 0 bases and 0 bases, in that order; junction bases with no gene match: 9. The germline V gene has CDR1 GEAIGNYY and CDR2 EKD. The CDR3 length is 21 residues. CDR3 in DNA: TGTGCCTGTGACACCGTTTTGGGGGATACGCCTAGCTCCTGGGACACCCGACAGATGTTTTTC. Encoded protein: CACDTVLGDTPSSWDTRQMFF.

This clone has more than one count but fewer than ten. This sequence may be a read error, since a much larger clone differs from it by one base. The same CDR3 can be traced to other DNA sequences in this sample. The chain recombines TRDV2 with TRDJ1; TRDD3 matches 8 bases. Germline CDR1 is GEAIGNYY and CDR2 is EKD. CDR3 size: 17 residues. CDR3 nucleotide sequence: TGTGCCTGTGACTTCGTACTGGGGGTCAACGAGGCCGACAAACTCATCTTT. It is translated as CACDFVLGVNEADKLIF.

The genes are TRDV2 and TRDJ1, with TRDD3 matching over 10 bases. This CDR3 is 19 amino acids long. The ends lost 0 bases at V and 0 bases at J; junction bases unmatched: 12. Germline CDR1 reads GEAIGNYY; CDR2 reads EKD. The CDR3 DNA reads TGTGCCTGTGACACCATAGGGCCACTGGGGGATGAGTACACCGATAAACTCATCTTT. Protein product: CACDTIGPLGDEYTDKLIF.

In its sample, this clone ranks as large. Other DNA sequences in this sample translate to the same CDR3. The chain recombines TRDV2 with TRDJ1; unclear D gene. The CDR3 consists of 15 residues. Trimming cost V 1 base and J 4 bases, with 15 bases left between them. The V gene's germline CDR1 is GEAIGNYY and CDR2 EKD. CDR3 in DNA: TGTGCCTGTGACACGTTGTACTCAGCCGGCGATAAACTCATCTTT. This translates into CACDTLYSAGDKLIF.

This clone was detected a few times. The rearrangement uses TRDV2 and TRDJ3; 13 nucleotides match TRDD3. The junction had 7 bases not matched to a gene; V was cut back by 0 bases and J by 0 bases. The CDR3 covers 21 residues. The V gene's germline CDR1 is GEAIGNYY and CDR2 EKD. CDR3 in DNA: TGTGCCTGTGACACCGCCACTGGGGGATACGCAAGCTCCTGGGACACCCGACAGATGTTTTTC. Its translation is CACDTATGGYASSWDTRQMFF.

The table lists this clone with a few counts. The chain's CDR3 is CALGEPYFLPWVLGDTLRPLIF. As DNA, the CDR3 is TGTGCTCTTGGGGAACCCTATTTCCTACCCTGGGTGTTGGGGGATACGCTCAGACCCCTGATCTTT. The chain employs TRDV1 and TRDJ4; 11 bases match TRDD3. V was pared by 1 base and J by 1 base, with 23 bases of the junction left unmatched. The CDR3 contains 22 residues. Germline assignment: CDR1 TSWWSYY and CDR2 QGS.